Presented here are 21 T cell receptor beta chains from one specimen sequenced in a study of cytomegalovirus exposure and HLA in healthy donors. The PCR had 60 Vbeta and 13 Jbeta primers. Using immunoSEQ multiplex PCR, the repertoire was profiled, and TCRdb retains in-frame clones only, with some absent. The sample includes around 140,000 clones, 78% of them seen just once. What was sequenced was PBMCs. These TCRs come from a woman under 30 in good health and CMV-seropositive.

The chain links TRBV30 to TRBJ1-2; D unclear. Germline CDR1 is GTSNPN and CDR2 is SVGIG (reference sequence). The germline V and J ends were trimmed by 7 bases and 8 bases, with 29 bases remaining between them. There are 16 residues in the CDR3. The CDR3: CASESREALFGWGYTF. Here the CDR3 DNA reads TGTGCCTCCGAGAGTCGGGAGGCTCTGTTTGGTTGGGGCTACACCTTC. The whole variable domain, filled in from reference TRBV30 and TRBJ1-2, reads SQTIHQWPATLVQPVGSPLSLECTVEGTSNPNLYWYRQAAGRGLQLLFYSVGIGQISSEVPQNLSASRPQDRQFILSSKKLLLSDSGFYLCASESREALFGWGYTFGSGTRLTVV.

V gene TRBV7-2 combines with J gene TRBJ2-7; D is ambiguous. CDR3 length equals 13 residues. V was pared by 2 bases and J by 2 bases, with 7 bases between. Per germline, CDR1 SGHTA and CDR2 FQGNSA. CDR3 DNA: TGTGCCAGCAGCTTATGGCTTGCCTACGAGCAGTACTTC. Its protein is CASSLWLAYEQYF.

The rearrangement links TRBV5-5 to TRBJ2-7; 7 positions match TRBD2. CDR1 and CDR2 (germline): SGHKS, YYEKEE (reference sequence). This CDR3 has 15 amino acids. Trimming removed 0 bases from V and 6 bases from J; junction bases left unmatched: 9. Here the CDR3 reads CASSLVPGEGLEQYF. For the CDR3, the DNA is TGTGCCAGCAGCTTGGTTCCCGGGGAGGGGCTCGAGCAGTACTTC.

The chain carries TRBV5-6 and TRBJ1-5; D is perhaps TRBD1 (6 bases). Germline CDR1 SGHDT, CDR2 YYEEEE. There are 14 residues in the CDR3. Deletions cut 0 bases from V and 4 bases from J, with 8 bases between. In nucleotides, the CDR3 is TGTGCCAGCAGCTTGGGACAGGTAAATCAGCCCCAGCATTTT. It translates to CASSLGQVNQPQHF.

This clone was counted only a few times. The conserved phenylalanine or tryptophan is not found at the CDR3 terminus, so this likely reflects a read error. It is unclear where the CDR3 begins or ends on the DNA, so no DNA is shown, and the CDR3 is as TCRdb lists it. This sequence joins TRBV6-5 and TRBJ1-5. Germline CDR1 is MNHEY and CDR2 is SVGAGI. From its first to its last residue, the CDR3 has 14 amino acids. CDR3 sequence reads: CASWRAGGNQPHHL.

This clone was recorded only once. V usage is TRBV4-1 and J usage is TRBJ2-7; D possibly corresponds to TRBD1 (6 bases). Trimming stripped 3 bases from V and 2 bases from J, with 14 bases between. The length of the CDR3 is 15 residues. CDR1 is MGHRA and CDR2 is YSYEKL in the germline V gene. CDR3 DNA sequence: TGCGCCAGCAGCCACCCACAGGGAATGACCTACGAGCAGTACTTC. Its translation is CASSHPQGMTYEQYF.

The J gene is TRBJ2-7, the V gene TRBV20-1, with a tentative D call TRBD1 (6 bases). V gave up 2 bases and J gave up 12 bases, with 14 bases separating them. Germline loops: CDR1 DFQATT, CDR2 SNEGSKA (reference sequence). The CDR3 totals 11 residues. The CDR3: CSARTRTATYF. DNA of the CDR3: TGCAGTGCTAGAACCCGGACAGCGACGTACTTC.

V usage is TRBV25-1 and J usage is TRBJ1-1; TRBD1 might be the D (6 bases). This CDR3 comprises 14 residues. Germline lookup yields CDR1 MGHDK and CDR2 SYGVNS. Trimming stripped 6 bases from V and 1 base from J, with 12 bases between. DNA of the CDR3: TGTGCCAGCAGGAAGCAGGGACAGAACACTGAAGCTTTCTTT. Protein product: CASRKQGQNTEAFF. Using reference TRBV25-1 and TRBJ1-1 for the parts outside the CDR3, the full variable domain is EADIYQTPRYLVIGTGKKITLECSQTMGHDKMYWYQQDPGMELHLIHYSYGVNSTEKGDLSSESTVSRIRTEHFPLTLESARPSHTSQYLCASRKQGQNTEAFFGQGTRLTVV.

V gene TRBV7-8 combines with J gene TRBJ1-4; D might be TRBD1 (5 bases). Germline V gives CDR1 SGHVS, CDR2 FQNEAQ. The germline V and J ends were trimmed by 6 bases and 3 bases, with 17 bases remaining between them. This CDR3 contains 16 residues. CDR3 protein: CASRSRAGLANEKLFF. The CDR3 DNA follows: TGTGCCAGCAGGTCCAGGGCCGGTTTGGCTAATGAAAAACTGTTTTTT.

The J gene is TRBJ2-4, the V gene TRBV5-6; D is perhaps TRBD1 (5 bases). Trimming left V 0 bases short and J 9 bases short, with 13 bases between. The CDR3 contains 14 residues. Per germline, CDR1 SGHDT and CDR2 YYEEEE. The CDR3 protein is CASSLAQGKGIQYF. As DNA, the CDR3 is TGTGCCAGCAGCTTGGCCCAGGGTAAGGGCATTCAGTACTTC.

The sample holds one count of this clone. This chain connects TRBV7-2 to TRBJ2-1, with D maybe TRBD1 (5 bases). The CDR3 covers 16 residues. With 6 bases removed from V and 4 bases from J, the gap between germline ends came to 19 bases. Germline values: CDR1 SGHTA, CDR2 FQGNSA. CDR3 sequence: CASSSLDRRIYNEQFF. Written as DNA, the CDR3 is TGTGCCAGCAGTTCTCTAGACAGAAGAATTTACAATGAGCAGTTCTTC.

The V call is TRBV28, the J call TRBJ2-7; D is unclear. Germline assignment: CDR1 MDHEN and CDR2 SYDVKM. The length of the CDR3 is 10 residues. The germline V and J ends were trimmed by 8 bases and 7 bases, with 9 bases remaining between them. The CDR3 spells CASGRKEQYF. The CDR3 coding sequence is TGTGCCAGCGGCCGTAAGGAGCAGTACTTC.

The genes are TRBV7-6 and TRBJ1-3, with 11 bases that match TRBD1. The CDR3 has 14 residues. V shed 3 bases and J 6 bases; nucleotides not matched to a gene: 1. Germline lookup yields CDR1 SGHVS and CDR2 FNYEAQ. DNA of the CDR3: TGTGCCAGCAGCTTTGGACAGGGGGCAAACACCATATATTTT. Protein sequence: CASSFGQGANTIYF.

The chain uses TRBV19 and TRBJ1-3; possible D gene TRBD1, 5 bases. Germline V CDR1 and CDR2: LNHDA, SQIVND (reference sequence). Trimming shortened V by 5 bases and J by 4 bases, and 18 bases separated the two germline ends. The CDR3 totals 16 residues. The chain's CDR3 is CASSPLMTAKGNTIYF. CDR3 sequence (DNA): TGTGCCAGTAGTCCCCTCATGACAGCTAAGGGAAACACCATATATTTT.

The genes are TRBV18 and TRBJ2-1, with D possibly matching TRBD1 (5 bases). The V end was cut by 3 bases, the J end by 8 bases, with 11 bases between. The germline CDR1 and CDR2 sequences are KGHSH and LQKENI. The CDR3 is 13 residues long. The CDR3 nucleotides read TGTGCCAGCTCACCCTTAGGGGCCGATGAGCAGTTCTTC. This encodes CASSPLGADEQFF. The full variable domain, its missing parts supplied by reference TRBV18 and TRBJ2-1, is NAGVMQNPRHLVRRRGQEARLRCSPMKGHSHVYWYRQLPEEGLKFMVYLQKENIIDESGMPKERFSAEFPKEGPSILRIQQVVRGDSAAYFCASSPLGADEQFFGPGTRLTVL.

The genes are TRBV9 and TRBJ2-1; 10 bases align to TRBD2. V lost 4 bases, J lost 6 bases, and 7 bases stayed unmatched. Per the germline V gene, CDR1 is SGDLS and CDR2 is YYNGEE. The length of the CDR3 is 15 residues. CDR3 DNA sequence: TGTGCCAGCAGCCAGGGGGTAGCGGGGGGCAATGAGCAGTTCTTC. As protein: CASSQGVAGGNEQFF.

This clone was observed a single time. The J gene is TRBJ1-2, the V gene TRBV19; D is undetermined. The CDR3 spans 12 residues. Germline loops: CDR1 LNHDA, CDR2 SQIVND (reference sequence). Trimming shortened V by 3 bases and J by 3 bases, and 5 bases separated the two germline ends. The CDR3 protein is CASSIGDYGYTF. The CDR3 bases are TGTGCCAGTAGTATCGGAGACTATGGCTACACCTTC.

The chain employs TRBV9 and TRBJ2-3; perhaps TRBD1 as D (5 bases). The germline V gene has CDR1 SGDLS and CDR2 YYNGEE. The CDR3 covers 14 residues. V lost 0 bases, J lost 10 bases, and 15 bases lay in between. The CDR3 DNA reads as TGTGCCAGCAGCGTAGACGTGGGGCCCCTCGCGCAGTATTTT. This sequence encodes CASSVDVGPLAQYF.

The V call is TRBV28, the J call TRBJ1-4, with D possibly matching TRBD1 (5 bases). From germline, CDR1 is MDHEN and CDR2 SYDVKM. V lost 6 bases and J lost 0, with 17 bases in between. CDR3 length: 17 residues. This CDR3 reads CASSRRGRGTTNEKLFF. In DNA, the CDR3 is TGTGCCAGCAGCCGCCGCGGTCGGGGGACAACTAATGAAAAACTGTTTTTT.

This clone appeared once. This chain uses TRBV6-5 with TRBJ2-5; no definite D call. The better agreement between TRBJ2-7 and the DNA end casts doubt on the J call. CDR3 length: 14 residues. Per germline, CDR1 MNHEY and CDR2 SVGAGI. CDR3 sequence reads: CASSSDRSSYEQYF. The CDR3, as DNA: TGTGCCAGCAGTTCCGACCGGAGCTCCTACGAGCAGTACTTC.

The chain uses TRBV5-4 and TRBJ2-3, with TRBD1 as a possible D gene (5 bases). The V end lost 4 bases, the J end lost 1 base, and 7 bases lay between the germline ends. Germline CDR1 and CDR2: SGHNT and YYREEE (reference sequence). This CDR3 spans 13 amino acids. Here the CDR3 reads CASSQTGTDTQYF. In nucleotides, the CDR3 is TGTGCCAGCAGCCAGACAGGCACAGATACGCAGTATTTT.